This TCR beta chain was recorded in a study of T cell responses to AZD1222 COVID-19 vaccine. Points from the study as a whole: There were repertoire samples only from the period after the peak T cell response.

This clone occurred a few times. Antigen: not known. CDR3 length equals 13 residues. From germline, CDR1 is SEHNR and CDR2 FQNEAQ (reference sequence). Deletions cut 5 bases from V and 0 bases from J, with 8 bases between. Only in-frame clones appear in the TCRdb table, and some are missing; sequencing was by immunoSEQ multiplex PCR. The sample includes 100,000 to 150,000 clones, around 85% of them seen just once. The TCR sequence derives from an adult who received the AZD1222 COVID-19 vaccine. The chain couples TRBV7-9 to TRBJ2-7; weak D call: TRBD2 (5 bases). The specimen comprised peripheral blood, sampled 28 days after the second AZD1222 dose. The CDR3 coding sequence is TGTGCCAGCAGCACCGGGATCTCCTACGAGCAGTACTTC. Amino acid sequence: CASSTGISYEQYF.